The 30 T cell receptor beta chains below all came from one sample that was sequenced in a study of blood T cell repertoires in COVID-19. Assay: immunoSEQ multiplex PCR; the TCRdb copy retains only in-frame clones and omits some. The data contain 410,000 or so clones, about 91% of them singletons. The sample comprised peripheral blood. These receptors came from a woman between 40 and 50 years old with COVID-19, enrolled during active disease.

The chain carries TRBV7-2 and TRBJ2-2, with TRBD2 matching 9 bases. The ends lost 1 base at V and 6 bases at J; junction bases unmatched: 0. This CDR3 is 14 amino acids long. CDR1 is SGHTA and CDR2 is FQGNSA in the germline V gene. For the CDR3, the DNA is TGTGCCAGCAGCTTAGGACTAGCGGCCGGGGAGCTGTTTTTT. Its protein product is CASSLGLAAGELFF.

This chain links TRBV5-1 with TRBJ1-2, with D tentatively TRBD1 (6 bases). The CDR3 is made up of 13 amino acids. The ends were cut back, 0 bases at V and 6 bases at J, with 9 bases in the middle. CDR1 is SGHRS, CDR2 YFSETQ, per germline. The CDR3 region is CASSLAQGDGYTF. The DNA of the CDR3 is TGCGCCAGCAGCTTGGCACAGGGAGATGGCTACACCTTC. The whole variable domain, remainder taken from reference TRBV5-1 and TRBJ1-2, is KAGVTQTPRYLIKTRGQQVTLSCSPISGHRSVSWYQQTPGQGLQFLFEYFSETQRNKGNFPGRFSGRQFSNSRSEMNVSTLELGDSALYLCASSLAQGDGYTFGSGTRLTVV.

The J gene is TRBJ2-3, the V gene TRBV27; tentative D call: TRBD2 (7 bases). This CDR3 comprises 15 residues. Germline V gene lookup returns CDR1 MNHEY and CDR2 SMNVEV (reference sequence). V was clipped by 0 bases and J by 5 bases, with 12 bases between them. In DNA, the CDR3 is TGTGCCAGCAGTTTATCGGGGGGGGCGGGAGATACGCAGTATTTT. Protein product: CASSLSGGAGDTQYF.

The chain links TRBV12-3 or TRBV12-4 to TRBJ2-7; TRBD1 matches 8 bases. J gave up 6 bases and V 7 bases, and 5 bases lay outside the gene matches. This CDR3 is built from 12 residues. Here the CDR3 DNA reads TGTGCCAGCATAAAGGACAGGGTCGAGCAGTACTTC. As protein: CASIKDRVEQYF.

J is TRBJ1-1 and V is TRBV29-1; D gene ambiguous. The CDR3 runs 12 residues. Trimming took 2 bases from V and 3 from J, leaving 7 bases between them. Germline V gene data show CDR1 as SQVTM and CDR2 as ANQGSEA. The CDR3: CSVERGYTEAFF. The CDR3 nucleotides read TGCAGCGTTGAAAGAGGGTACACTGAAGCTTTCTTT.

This clone was found once. This chain joins TRBV7-2 and TRBJ1-2, with a weak D call TRBD1 (5 bases). CDR3 length: 14 residues. The ends were cut back, 4 bases at V and 0 bases at J, with 9 bases in the middle. Per the germline V gene, CDR1 is SGHTA and CDR2 is FQGNSA. The DNA for the CDR3 is TGTGCCAGCAGCTCGGGGGGGGCTAACTATGGCTACACCTTC. Encoded protein: CASSSGGANYGYTF. The variable domain in full, with the rest retrieved from reference TRBV7-2 and TRBJ1-2, is GAGVSQSPSNKVTEKGKDVELRCDPISGHTALYWYRQSLGQGLEFLIYFQGNSAPDKSGLPSDRFSAERTGGSVSTLTIQRTQQEDSAVYLCASSSGGANYGYTFGSGTRLTVV.

This rearrangement joins TRBV5-1 to TRBJ1-5; no reliable D call. Trimming stripped 4 bases from V and 5 bases from J, with 10 bases between. Germline lookup yields CDR1 SGHRS and CDR2 YFSETQ. There are 13 residues in the CDR3. This CDR3 reads CASSPHPDQPQHF. In DNA, the CDR3 is TGCGCCAGCAGCCCCCACCCGGATCAGCCCCAGCATTTT.

The genes are TRBV19 and TRBJ2-2; TRBD2 is a possible D gene (5 bases). CDR1 LNHDA and CDR2 SQIVND come from the germline V gene (reference sequence). V was cut by 7 bases and J by 6 bases, with 18 bases left in between. This CDR3 has 15 residues. The DNA of the CDR3 is TGTGCCAGTACCCTTATAAGCGGTTCCCCCGGGGAGCTGTTTTTT. Translating it yields CASTLISGSPGELFF.

The count of this clone is one. This chain joins TRBV7-2 and TRBJ1-5; no reliable D call. The length of the CDR3 is 13 residues. Germline V gene lookup returns CDR1 SGHTA and CDR2 FQGNSA. V lost 1 base and J 7 bases, leaving 8 bases between the germline ends. CDR3 sequence (DNA): TGTGCCAGCAGCTTAGAATGGGCCCAGCCCCAGCATTTT. Residues: CASSLEWAQPQHF.

The rearrangement joins TRBV28 to TRBJ1-5; no reliable D call. CDR1 is MDHEN, CDR2 SYDVKM, per germline. Between the trimmed V and J ends, which lost 3 bases and 6 bases, there was a span of 15 bases. CDR3 size: 15 residues. The DNA for the CDR3 is TGTGCCAGCAGTTTCATGCGGGAGCTGATTCAGCCCCAGCATTTT. This gives the protein CASSFMRELIQPQHF.

This chain uses TRBV6-6 with TRBJ1-1; 7 positions agree with TRBD1. The CDR3 has 13 amino acids. From germline, CDR1 is MNHNY and CDR2 SVGAGI (reference sequence). The V segment lost 5 bases and the J segment 4 bases; nucleotides outside the gene matches: 4. CDR3 region: CASSRQGSTEAFF. In DNA form, the CDR3 reads TGTGCCAGCAGTAGACAGGGTAGCACTGAAGCTTTCTTT.

The genes are TRBV15 and TRBJ1-4; D is undetermined. CDR3 length equals 13 residues. Germline lookup yields CDR1 LNHNV and CDR2 YYDKDF (reference sequence). Trimming removed 0 bases from V and 12 bases from J, with 11 bases in between. The CDR3: CATSRDSRLQLFF. CDR3 bases: TGTGCCACCAGCAGAGATTCCAGGCTCCAACTGTTTTTT.

This clone was seen just once. V and J are TRBV4-1 and TRBJ2-7, with 7 bases aligning to TRBD2. CDR3 size: 16 residues. Germline values: CDR1 MGHRA, CDR2 YSYEKL. V lost 3 bases to trimming and J lost 2 bases; unmatched junction nucleotides: 10. The CDR3 reads CASSQVPGGVTYEQYF. CDR3 bases: TGCGCCAGCAGCCAGGTCCCGGGAGGAGTAACCTACGAGCAGTACTTC.

The J gene is TRBJ2-7, the V gene TRBV27; D is uncertain. This CDR3 has 12 residues. Trimming cost V 6 bases and J 4 bases, with 10 bases left between them. Germline assignment: CDR1 MNHEY and CDR2 SMNVEV (reference sequence). The CDR3 sequence is CASRTDLYEQYF. CDR3 nucleotides: TGTGCCAGCAGAACAGACCTTTACGAGCAGTACTTC.

The rearrangement joins TRBV5-1 to TRBJ2-2; TRBD1 matches at 9 bases. CDR1 SGHRS and CDR2 YFSETQ come from the germline V gene. The CDR3 contains 17 residues. With V trimmed by 3 bases and J by 5 bases, 11 bases remained unmatched. The CDR3 DNA follows: TGCGCCAGCAGCTCCGGATTCGGGACAGGGAGGACCGGGGAGCTGTTTTTT. Its protein is CASSSGFGTGRTGELFF.

The chain combines TRBV6-5 with TRBJ1-4; 9 nucleotides agree with TRBD1. This CDR3 is built from 16 residues. J lost 7 bases, V lost 0 bases, and 6 bases had no gene match. The germline gives CDR1 MNHEY, CDR2 SVGAGI. The CDR3 loop is CASSYSVGQGGEKLFF. The CDR3 DNA is TGTGCCAGCAGTTACTCAGTGGGACAGGGAGGTGAAAAACTGTTTTTT.

In nucleotides, the CDR3 is TGTGCCAGCAGCTTCCGACAGGGTGGCACTGAAGCTTTCTTT. Translated, it gives CASSFRQGGTEAFF. The chain joins TRBV7-2 to TRBJ1-1; TRBD1 matches at 7 bases. V shed 3 bases and J 4 bases; nucleotides not matched to a gene: 5. Germline V CDR1 and CDR2: SGHTA, FQGNSA. This CDR3 comprises 14 residues.

This chain links TRBV6-6 with TRBJ1-5; 9 positions agree with TRBD1. V lost 5 bases, J lost 6 bases, and 5 bases stayed unmatched. The CDR3 covers 14 residues. The germline V gene encodes CDR1 MNHNY and CDR2 SVGAGI (reference sequence). CDR3 protein: CASSKQGASQPQHF. In DNA form, the CDR3 reads TGTGCCAGCAGTAAACAGGGGGCTAGTCAGCCCCAGCATTTT.

V is TRBV30 and J is TRBJ2-4, with 8 bases that match TRBD1. Germline lookup yields CDR1 GTSNPN and CDR2 SVGIG (reference sequence). The V and J ends lost 3 bases and 8 bases, in that order; junction bases with no gene match: 3. The CDR3 loop spans 12 amino acids. CDR3 coding DNA: TGTGCCTGGAGAGACAGGGGTTACATTCAGTACTTC. Its protein product is CAWRDRGYIQYF.

V and J are TRBV19 and TRBJ2-6; weak D call: TRBD2 (5 bases). Trimming took off 3 bases at V and 4 bases at J, with 13 bases between the two ends. CDR1 and CDR2 from the germline V gene are LNHDA and SQIVND (reference sequence). The CDR3 consists of 16 residues. As DNA, the CDR3 is TGTGCCAGTAGTATTGGGCTGCCGGGGGGGGCCAACGTCCTGACTTTC. It translates to CASSIGLPGGANVLTF.

This clone was counted once. This chain uses TRBV20-1 with TRBJ1-4, with unresolved D. Germline V gene data show CDR1 as DFQATT and CDR2 as SNEGSKA (reference sequence). There are 13 residues in the CDR3. Trimming took off 6 bases at V and 2 bases at J, with 10 bases between the two ends. The CDR3 nucleotides read TGCAGTGCCAGTGGCAGTACTAATGAAAAACTGTTTTTT. It translates to CSASGSTNEKLFF.

This chain joins TRBV28 and TRBJ1-1, with a possible D match to TRBD1 (5 bases). V was shortened by 5 bases and J by 6 bases, with 16 bases between the two germline ends. Germline V lookup: CDR1 MDHEN, CDR2 SYDVKM. CDR3 length: 14 residues. CDR3 amino acids: CASSPSQAPAEAFF. DNA for the CDR3: TGTGCCAGCAGTCCGTCACAGGCTCCCGCTGAAGCTTTCTTT.

The sample holds one count of this clone. DNA of the CDR3: TGTGCCAGCAGCCAATTGTCCTCGAGAGGAAACACCATATATTTT. This sequence encodes CASSQLSSRGNTIYF. This chain joins TRBV3-1 (or the pseudogene TRBV3-2) and TRBJ1-3; no clear D gene. The CDR3 is 15 residues long. Germline V gene sequence: CDR1 LGHDT, CDR2 YNNKEL (reference sequence). V lost 2 bases and J lost 4, with 12 bases in between.

The chain joins TRBV15 to TRBJ2-1; possibly TRBD2 for D (5 bases). CDR3 size: 13 residues. Trimming removed 4 bases from V and 4 bases from J, with 8 bases in between. The V gene's germline CDR1 is LNHNV and CDR2 YYDKDF (reference sequence). As DNA, the CDR3 is TGTGCCACCAGCACCCAGCGGTACAATGAGCAGTTCTTC. Amino acid sequence: CATSTQRYNEQFF.

The rearrangement uses TRBV30 and TRBJ2-3, with D tentatively TRBD1 (5 bases). The CDR3 consists of 14 residues. V was shortened by 3 bases and J by 2 bases, with 12 bases between the two germline ends. Germline V gene lookup returns CDR1 GTSNPN and CDR2 SVGIG (reference sequence). The CDR3 bases are TGTGCCTGGAGCACAGGAACCCTCACAGATACGCAGTATTTT. Translating gives CAWSTGTLTDTQYF.

V and J are TRBV15 and TRBJ2-7; 8 positions agree with TRBD2. V gave up 0 bases and J gave up 3 bases; unmatched junction bases: 1. The CDR3 sequence is 14 residues long. Germline V CDR1 and CDR2: LNHNV, YYDKDF (reference sequence). This CDR3 is CATSREAGGYEQYF. CDR3 DNA sequence: TGTGCCACCAGCAGAGAGGCGGGGGGCTACGAGCAGTACTTC. The variable domain in full, with the rest retrieved from reference TRBV15 and TRBJ2-7, is DAMVIQNPRYQVTQFGKPVTLSCSQTLNHNVMYWYQQKSSQAPKLLFHYYDKDFNNEADTPDNFQSRRPNTSFCFLDIRSPGLGDTAMYLCATSREAGGYEQYFGPGTRLTVT.

This clone has just one count. The chain is built from TRBV28 and TRBJ1-5, with D unclear. The CDR3 length is 15 residues. The V and J ends lost 5 bases and 4 bases respectively, with 15 bases between them. The V gene's germline CDR1 is MDHEN and CDR2 SYDVKM. CDR3 in DNA: TGTGCCAGCAGTCCACCTCGGGTTGGAAATCAGCCCCAGCATTTT. This translates into CASSPPRVGNQPQHF.

The chain combines TRBV2 with TRBJ2-7, with D possibly matching TRBD2 (6 bases). This CDR3 spans 19 amino acids. The germline V gene has CDR1 SNHLY and CDR2 FYNNEI. Deletions cut 3 bases from V and 4 bases from J, with 28 bases between. CDR3 nucleotides: TGTGCCAGCAGTGATCGGGCTCTACGTAGAGCGGGCCAGACTTACGAGCAGTACTTC. It specifies CASSDRALRRAGQTYEQYF.

The chain is built from TRBV18 and TRBJ1-5; possibly TRBD1 for D (6 bases). Trimming cost V 1 base and J 5 bases, with 12 bases left between them. Germline CDR1 KGHSH, CDR2 LQKENI. CDR3 length: 15 residues. CDR3: CASSPQAGADQPQHF. The CDR3 coding sequence is TGTGCCAGCTCACCACAAGCGGGGGCAGATCAGCCCCAGCATTTT.

The genes are TRBV5-1 and TRBJ1-2; TRBD1 agrees at 8 bases. This CDR3 is built from 12 residues. The J segment lost 8 bases and the V segment lost 4 bases, leaving 4 bases of the junction unmatched. The germline gives CDR1 SGHRS, CDR2 YFSETQ. As DNA, the CDR3 is TGCGCCAGCAGCGAGGACAGGGTGGGCTACACCTTC. Translation: CASSEDRVGYTF.